This note documents a single T cell receptor (beta chain) sequence. Its antigen is not yet known. No quality values exist for individual bases; no much larger clone is one base distant. Whole blood was collected in K2EDTA tubes by collaborating institutions according to the institutions' own protocols. For TCRbeta analysis, collaborators shipped samples in one of three forms: frozen whole blood, isolated PBMCs, or DNA extracted from either of those sample types. Inclusive of the bounding cysteine and phenylalanine, the CDR3 is 18 residues long. Only the CDR3 DNA stays, 54 bases, in frame from base 1. In the germline V gene, CDR1 corresponds to SGHAT and CDR2 to FQNNGV. The junction shows trimming of 2 bases on V and 2 bases on J, plus 22 bases between the germline ends. The immunoSEQ Assay, a bias-controlled multiplex PCR, was used to amplify TCRbeta CDR3 regions from genomic DNA. The source study handled its data this way. Nucleated cell counts per sample were estimated from amplification of reference gene primers within the assay. Sequence reads were collapsed and filtered to measure the absolute abundance of every unique TCRbeta CDR3 rearrangement. For each sample, productive Simpson clonality was calculated by taking the square root of Simpson's diversity index across productive rearrangements. TCRdb re-hosts the immuneACCESS table, in-frame sequences only. Its copies lack some clones; in the studies checked, an unresolved V gene accounts for under half of them, and the cause for the rest is not known. V and J calls and clone size are those listed in that table; D and trimming were worked out from the DNA. The sample table records around 60,000 clones; 70% to 75% of these occur just once. More than 15% of the sample rests with the top ten.

This record belongs to a study of blood T cell repertoires in COVID-19 (dated by TCRdb to 2018 to 2021). Context from the whole study: The collaborator samples originated in the United States, Italy and Spain and spanned the acute and convalescent phases of COVID-19. The dataset comprised deeply sampled blood TCRbeta repertoires from subjects exposed to, actively infected with, or recovered from COVID-19. The samples were drawn from the first 160 participants of the ongoing ImmuneRACE study and from 950 to 1,500 subjects provided by 6 global collaborators. Nearly every sample came with metadata listing a de-identified subject ID, COVID-19 status, age in years and sex. The repertoires were released in a freely available public database intended as a resource for research on the immune response to SARS-CoV-2. The prospective study material was composed of cDNA or gDNA derived from T cells, B-cell-depleted T cells, or PBMCs. HLA class I and class II types, where available, came from metadata supplied by the sample provider rather than from assay-based typing.

What the study reported, not specific to this receptor: How much clinical and demographic metadata was included differed by source and by participant, and the metadata was provided uncurated.

The sequence joins TRBV11-2 to TRBJ2-7, with TRBD1 as a weak D call on 7 bases. The sample was peripheral blood. The clonotype comes from a woman in her forties or fifties with active or convalescent COVID-19. The CDR3 loop reads CASSLIGGRRGQPYEQYF. The nucleotide sequence is given as TGTGCCAGCAGCTTAATCGGTGGTAGGAGGGGACAGCCCTACGAGCAGTACTTC.